The 4 T cell receptor beta chains presented below share a single source sample, sequenced in a study of blood T cell repertoires in COVID-19. Sequencing was performed with immunoSEQ multiplex PCR; in TCRdb, only in-frame clones are kept and a portion is missing. Of a few hundred thousand clones listed, roughly four fifths are singletons. Specimen: peripheral blood. These receptors were taken from a woman in her seventies with COVID-19, enrolled during active disease.

This CDR3 is CASSPTGGRGPDTQYF. CDR3 in DNA: TGTGCCAGCAGCCCGACAGGTGGCAGGGGCCCAGATACGCAGTATTTT. The chain is built from TRBV5-4 and TRBJ2-3; D is perhaps TRBD1 (6 bases). The CDR3 extends over 16 amino acids. CDR1 SGHNT and CDR2 YYREEE come from the germline V gene (reference sequence). Deletions cut 4 bases from V and 4 bases from J, with 19 bases between. Supplemented by reference TRBV5-4 and TRBJ2-3, the full variable domain reads ETGVTQSPTHLIKTRGQQVTLRCSSQSGHNTVSWYQQALGQGPQFIFQYYREEENGRGNFPPRFSGLQFPNYSSELNVNALELDDSALYLCASSPTGGRGPDTQYFGPGTRLTVL.

This clone has a single count. This chain connects TRBV29-1 to TRBJ1-1; perhaps TRBD1 as D (6 bases). Looked up from germline, CDR1 is SQVTM and CDR2 is ANQGSEA. The CDR3 length is 11 residues. CDR3 in amino acids: CGGALNTEAFF. DNA for the CDR3: TGCGGGGGGGCCCTGAACACTGAAGCTTTCTTT.

This clone was found a few times. The chain joins TRBV5-8 to TRBJ2-7; D possibly corresponds to TRBD2 (5 bases). This CDR3 region has 14 residues. Trimming shortened V by 2 bases and J by 2 bases, and 11 bases separated the two germline ends. Germline-derived CDR1 and CDR2 are SGHTS and YDEGEE. The CDR3 region is CASSFTRRTYEQYF. CDR3 bases: TGTGCCAGCAGCTTTACTAGGAGAACCTACGAGCAGTACTTC.

Only a few counts were recorded for this clone. The chain is built from TRBV28 and TRBJ1-2, with unresolved D. V lost 4 bases and J lost 9, with 18 bases in between. Germline assignment: CDR1 MDHEN and CDR2 SYDVKM. The CDR3 has 14 amino acids. CDR3 nucleotides: TGTGCCAGCAGTTCCCAACCTGGGCCCGGTCGCTACACCTTC. As protein: CASSSQPGPGRYTF.